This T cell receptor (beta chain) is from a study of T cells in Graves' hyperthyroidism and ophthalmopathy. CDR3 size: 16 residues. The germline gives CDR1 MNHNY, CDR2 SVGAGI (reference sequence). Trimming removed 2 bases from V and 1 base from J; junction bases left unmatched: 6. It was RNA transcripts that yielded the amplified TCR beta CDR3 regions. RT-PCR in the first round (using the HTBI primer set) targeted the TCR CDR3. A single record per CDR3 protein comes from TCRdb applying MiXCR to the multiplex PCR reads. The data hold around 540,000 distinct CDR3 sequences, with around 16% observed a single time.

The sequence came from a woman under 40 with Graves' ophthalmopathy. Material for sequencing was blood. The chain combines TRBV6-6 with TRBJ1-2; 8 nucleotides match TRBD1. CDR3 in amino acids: CASSYTPTGVNYGYTF. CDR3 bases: TGTGCCAGCAGTTACACCCCGACAGGGGTTAACTATGGCTACACCTTC.